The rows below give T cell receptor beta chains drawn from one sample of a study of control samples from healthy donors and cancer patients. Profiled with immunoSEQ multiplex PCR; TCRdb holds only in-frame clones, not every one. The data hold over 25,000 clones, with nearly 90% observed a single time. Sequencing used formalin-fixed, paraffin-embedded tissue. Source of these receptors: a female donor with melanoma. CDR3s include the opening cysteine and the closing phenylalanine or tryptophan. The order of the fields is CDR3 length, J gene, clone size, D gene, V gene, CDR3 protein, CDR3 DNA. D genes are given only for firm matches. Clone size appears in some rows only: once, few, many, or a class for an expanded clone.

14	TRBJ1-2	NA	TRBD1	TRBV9	CASSVGQGKGGYTF	TGTGCCAGCAGCGTAGGACAGGGTAAAGGGGGCTACACCTTC
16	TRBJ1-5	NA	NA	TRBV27	CASSLKAPQGNQPQHF	TGTGCCAGCAGTTTAAAGGCCCCCCAAGGCAATCAGCCCCAGCATTTT
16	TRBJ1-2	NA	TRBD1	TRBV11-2	CASSHNPGQGRGGYTF	TGTGCCAGCAGTCACAACCCGGGACAGGGGAGAGGTGGCTACACCTTC
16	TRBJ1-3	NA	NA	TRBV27	CASSPDFMSSGNTIYF	TGTGCCAGCAGTCCAGATTTCATGAGCTCTGGAAACACCATATATTTT
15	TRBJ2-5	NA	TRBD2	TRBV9	CASSPEAGGFETQYF	TGTGCCAGCAGCCCCGAAGCGGGAGGTTTTGAGACCCAGTACTTC
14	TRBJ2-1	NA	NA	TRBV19	CASSEGRRYNEQFF	TGTGCCAGTAGTGAGGGGCGGCGCTACAATGAGCAGTTCTTC
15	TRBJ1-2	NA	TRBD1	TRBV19	CASSPRDRLGNGYTF	TGTGCCAGTAGTCCCCGGGACAGGCTAGGAAATGGCTACACCTTC
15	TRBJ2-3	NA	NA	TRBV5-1	CASSLRGSSTDTQYF	TGCGCCAGCAGCTTGCGAGGGTCTAGCACAGATACGCAGTATTTT
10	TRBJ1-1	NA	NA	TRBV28	CASSKGGAFF	TGTGCCAGCAGCAAAGGGGGAGCTTTCTTT
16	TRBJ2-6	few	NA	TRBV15	CATSRLGGSGANVLTF	TGTGCCACCAGCAGACTCGGGGGCTCTGGGGCCAACGTCCTGACTTTC
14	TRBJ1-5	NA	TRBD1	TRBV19	CASKFGQVNQPQHF	TGTGCCAGTAAATTTGGACAGGTCAATCAGCCCCAGCATTTT
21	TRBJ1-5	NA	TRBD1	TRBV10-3	CAISESPTPGQGVWSNQPQHF	TGTGCCATCAGTGAGTCCCCTACTCCGGGACAGGGTGTTTGGAGCAATCAGCCCCAGCATTTT
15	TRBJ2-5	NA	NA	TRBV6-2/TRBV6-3	CASSYSIGTKETQYF	TGTGCCAGCAGTTACTCGATAGGGACGAAAGAGACCCAGTACTTC
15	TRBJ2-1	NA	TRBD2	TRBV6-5	CASSYGSSGRNEQFF	TGTGCCAGCAGTTACGGGAGTAGCGGGAGGAATGAGCAGTTCTTC
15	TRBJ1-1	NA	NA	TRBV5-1	CASSLQGEGNAEAFF	TGCGCCAGCAGCTTACAGGGTGAGGGGAACGCTGAAGCTTTCTTT
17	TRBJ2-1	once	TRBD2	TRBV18	CANSPPGTSGSWGEQFF	TGTGCCAACTCTCCCCCCGGGACTAGCGGTTCATGGGGTGAGCAGTTCTTC
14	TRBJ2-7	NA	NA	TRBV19	CATRQGLDSYEQYF	TGTGCCACCCGCCAGGGACTTGACTCCTACGAGCAGTACTTC
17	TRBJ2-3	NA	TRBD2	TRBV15	CATSRRTSGSAADTQYF	TGTGCCACCAGCAGAAGGACTAGCGGGAGCGCGGCAGATACGCAGTATTTT
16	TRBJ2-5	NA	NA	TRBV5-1	CASSSPPWGFQETQYF	TGCGCCAGCAGCTCTCCCCCCTGGGGCTTTCAAGAGACCCAGTACTTC
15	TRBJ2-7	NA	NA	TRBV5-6	CASSLRGQRGSEQYF	TGTGCCAGCAGCTTGAGAGGGCAACGGGGGAGCGAGCAGTACTTC
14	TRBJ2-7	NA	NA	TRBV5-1	CASSLIGAPLEQYF	TGCGCCAGCAGCTTGATAGGGGCGCCTCTCGAGCAGTACTTC
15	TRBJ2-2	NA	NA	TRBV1	CTSSQTGGDTGELFF	TGCACCAGCAGCCAGACGGGGGGCGACACCGGGGAGCTGTTTTTT
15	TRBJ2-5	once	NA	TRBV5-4	CASSLIGQSQETQYF	TGTGCCAGCAGCTTGATAGGGCAATCCCAAGAGACCCAGTACTTC
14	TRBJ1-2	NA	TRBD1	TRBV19	CASRTVTGTYGYTF	TGTGCCAGTAGGACCGTGACAGGGACCTATGGCTACACCTTC
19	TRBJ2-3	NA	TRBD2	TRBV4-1	CASRVILGLAGDVGYTQYF	TGCGCCAGCAGGGTCATACTGGGACTAGCGGGAGACGTGGGGTATACGCAGTATTTT
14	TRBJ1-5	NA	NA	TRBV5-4	CASSLDRGDQPQHF	TGTGCCAGCAGCTTGGATAGAGGGGATCAGCCCCAGCATTTT
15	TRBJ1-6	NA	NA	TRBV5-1	CASSLGAGQGSPLHF	TGCGCCAGCAGCTTGGGGGCAGGGCAAGGTTCACCCCTCCACTTT
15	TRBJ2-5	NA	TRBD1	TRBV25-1	CASSEGQALQETQYF	TGTGCCAGCAGTGAGGGACAGGCATTACAAGAGACCCAGTACTTC
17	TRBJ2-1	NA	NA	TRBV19	CASSIVKGGTGYNEQFF	TGTGCCAGTAGTATCGTTAAGGGCGGAACGGGCTACAATGAGCAGTTCTTC
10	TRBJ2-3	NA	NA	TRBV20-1	CSARSDTQYF	TGCAGTGCTAGGAGTGATACGCAGTATTTT
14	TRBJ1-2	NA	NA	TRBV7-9	CASSLPGANYGYTF	TGTGCCAGCAGCTTACCGGGAGCTAACTATGGCTACACCTTC
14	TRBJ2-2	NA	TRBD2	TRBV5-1	CASTPLADTGELFF	TGCGCCAGCACTCCACTAGCGGACACCGGGGAGCTGTTTTTT
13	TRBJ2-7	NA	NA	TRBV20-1	CSASKDTAYEQYF	TGCAGTGCTAGTAAGGACACAGCGTACGAGCAGTACTTC
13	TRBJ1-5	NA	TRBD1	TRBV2	CASRDRGFQPQHF	TGTGCCAGCAGAGACAGGGGTTTTCAGCCCCAGCATTTT
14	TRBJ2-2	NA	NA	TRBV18	CASSPGGNTGELFF	TGTGCCAGCTCACCAGGGGGGAACACCGGGGAGCTGTTTTTT
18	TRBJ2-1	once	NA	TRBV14	CASSQPLGGTEINNEQFF	TGTGCCAGCAGCCAACCTTTAGGAGGGACAGAGATCAACAATGAGCAGTTCTTC
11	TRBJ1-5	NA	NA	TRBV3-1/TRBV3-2	CASSRGQPQHF	TGTGCCAGCAGCCGGGGTCAGCCCCAGCATTTT
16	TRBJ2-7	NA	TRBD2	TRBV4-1	CASSYLSGSGIYEQYF	TGCGCCAGCAGCTATCTTAGCGGGAGCGGGATCTACGAGCAGTACTTC
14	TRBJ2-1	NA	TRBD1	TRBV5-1	CASSPGQLYNEQFF	TGCGCCAGCAGCCCGGGACAGCTCTATAATGAGCAGTTCTTC
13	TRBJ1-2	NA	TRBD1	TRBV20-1	CSASRQGSYGYTF	TGCAGTGCTAGTAGACAGGGCAGCTATGGCTACACCTTC
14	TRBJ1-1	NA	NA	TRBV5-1	CASSFGQGSTEAFF	TGCGCCAGCAGCTTTGGGCAGGGGTCCACTGAAGCTTTCTTT
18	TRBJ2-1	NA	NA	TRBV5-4	CASSADSALTGFYNEQFF	TGTGCCAGCAGCGCAGACAGCGCACTTACGGGCTTCTACAATGAGCAGTTCTTC
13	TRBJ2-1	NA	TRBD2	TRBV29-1	CSLRTSGRHEQFF	TGCAGCCTAAGGACTAGCGGGAGACATGAGCAGTTCTTC
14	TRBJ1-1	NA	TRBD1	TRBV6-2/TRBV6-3	CASSSWQGGTEAFF	TGTGCCAGCAGTTCCTGGCAGGGGGGCACTGAAGCTTTCTTT
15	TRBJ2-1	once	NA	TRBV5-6	CASSTDARTFNEQFF	TGTGCCAGCAGCACTGACGCGCGGACATTCAATGAGCAGTTCTTC
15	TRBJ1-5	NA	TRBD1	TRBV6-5	CASSRDRDIQQPQHF	TGTGCCAGCAGTAGGGACAGGGATATTCAGCAGCCCCAGCATTTT
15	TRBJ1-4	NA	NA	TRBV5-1	CASSLYVDTNEKLFF	TGCGCCAGCAGCTTGTATGTAGACACTAATGAAAAACTGTTTTTT
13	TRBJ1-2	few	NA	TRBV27	CASRSDSFTGYTF	TGTGCCAGCCGCTCCGACTCGTTTACTGGCTACACCTTC
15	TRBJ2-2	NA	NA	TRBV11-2	CASSSHLGGAGELFF	TGTGCCAGCAGCTCACATCTTGGGGGTGCCGGGGAGCTGTTTTTT
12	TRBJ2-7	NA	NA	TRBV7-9	CASSLGGGEQYF	TGTGCCAGCAGCTTAGGTGGGGGCGAGCAGTACTTC
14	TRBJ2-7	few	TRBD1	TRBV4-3	CASSQGTGNYEQYF	TGCGCCAGCAGCCAAGGGACAGGGAATTACGAGCAGTACTTC
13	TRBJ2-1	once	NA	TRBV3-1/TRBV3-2	CASSQREGGRRLF	TGTGCCAGCAGCCAACGGGAAGGGGGGAGAAGGCTCTTC
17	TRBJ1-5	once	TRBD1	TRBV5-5	CASSLGTGERSNQPQHF	TGTGCCAGCAGCTTAGGGACAGGGGAGAGAAGCAATCAGCCCCAGCATTTT